The 17 T cell receptor beta chains below come from one sample, sequenced in a study of cytomegalovirus exposure and HLA in healthy donors. The PCR made use of 60 Vbeta and 13 Jbeta primers. The assay was immunoSEQ multiplex PCR, and TCRdb's table has in-frame clones only and misses some. Here the sample spans roughly 80,000 clones, 67% being singletons. The sequencing input was PBMCs. The receptors stem from a woman aged 45-60 years in good health and CMV-seropositive.

The chain is built from TRBV18 and TRBJ2-5, with D maybe TRBD1 (6 bases). Trimming removed 4 bases at V and 5 bases at J, with 23 bases between. CDR3 length: 17 amino acids. Germline CDR1 and CDR2: KGHSH and LQKENI. For the CDR3, the DNA is TGTGCCAGCTCACAGGGACAAAAAGCCACGGGCTCGGAGACCCAGTACTTC. It encodes CASSQGQKATGSETQYF.

This rearrangement joins TRBV25-1 to TRBJ2-3; D uncertain. Trimming left V 2 bases short and J 4 bases short, with 10 bases between. Germline loops: CDR1 MGHDK, CDR2 SYGVNS. The CDR3 has 14 residues. CDR3 nucleotides: TGTGCCAGCAGTGAAGCTAACCCGGCAGATACGCAGTATTTT. Its translation: CASSEANPADTQYF. The entire variable domain, with the rest obtained from reference TRBV25-1 and TRBJ2-3, is as follows: EADIYQTPRYLVIGTGKKITLECSQTMGHDKMYWYQQDPGMELHLIHYSYGVNSTEKGDLSSESTVSRIRTEHFPLTLESARPSHTSQYLCASSEANPADTQYFGPGTRLTVL.

The CDR3: CASSPRYEGGHNEQFF. The CDR3 DNA reads TGTGCCAGCTCACCACGGTATGAGGGGGGGCACAATGAGCAGTTCTTC. This chain connects TRBV18 to TRBJ2-1; tentative D call: TRBD2 (7 bases). Germline CDR1 is KGHSH and CDR2 is LQKENI. The CDR3 consists of 16 residues. Trimming left V 1 base short and J 5 bases short, with 15 bases between.

The chain couples TRBV14 to TRBJ2-1; 9 positions match TRBD1. Unmatched junction bases numbered 4, after V lost 3 bases and J lost 1 base. From germline, CDR1 is SGHDN and CDR2 FVKESK. This CDR3 contains 16 residues. The CDR3 coding sequence is TGTGCCAGCAGCCACTTCGGACAGGGGTCCTACAATGAGCAGTTCTTC. Translated: CASSHFGQGSYNEQFF.

The chain has TRBV14 and TRBJ2-7, with 9 bases lining up with TRBD1. Germline assignment: CDR1 SGHDN and CDR2 FVKESK. The J segment lost 6 bases and the V segment lost 5 bases, leaving 11 bases of the junction unmatched. The CDR3 runs 15 residues. CDR3 DNA sequence: TGTGCCAGCAGCAGGACGGGACAGGGAATTGGCGAGCAGTACTTC. It is translated as CASSRTGQGIGEQYF.

This clone was observed a few times. The chain has TRBV13 and TRBJ2-4; 9 bases fit TRBD2. J was trimmed by 0 bases and V by 8 bases; bases with no gene match: 2. Looked up from germline, CDR1 is PRHDT and CDR2 is FYEKMQ (reference sequence). The CDR3 runs to 14 residues. The chain's CDR3 is CASSSGVAKNIQYF. CDR3 sequence (DNA): TGTGCCAGCTCTAGCGGGGTAGCCAAAAACATTCAGTACTTC.

The chain carries TRBV4-1 and TRBJ2-3; 7 bases fit TRBD2. Germline V lookup: CDR1 MGHRA, CDR2 YSYEKL. The CDR3 is 14 amino acids. V gave up 3 bases and J gave up 6 bases; unmatched junction bases: 6. This CDR3 is CASSQGGDGDTQYF. Written as DNA, the CDR3 is TGCGCCAGCAGCCAGGGGGGGGACGGGGATACGCAGTATTTT.

This clone was counted between two and nine times. The chain is built from TRBV9 and TRBJ2-7; 7 bases line up with TRBD2. V shed 0 bases, J shed 3 bases, and the junction held 6 bases outside the gene matches. The CDR3 is 15 residues long. Germline loops: CDR1 SGDLS, CDR2 YYNGEE. The DNA of the CDR3 is TGTGCCAGCAGCGTAGATCCTGCGGGGGTCTACGAGCAGTACTTC. It encodes CASSVDPAGVYEQYF.

The chain is built from TRBV6-5 and TRBJ2-5, with TRBD2 matching over 9 bases. Germline V gene data show CDR1 as MNHEY and CDR2 as SVGAGI. There are 15 residues in the CDR3. Losses at the gene ends were 2 bases for V and 3 bases for J; bases not matched to a gene: 4. In DNA, the CDR3 is TGTGCCAGCAGTTACGTGACTAGCGGAAAAGAGACCCAGTACTTC. Translation gives CASSYVTSGKETQYF.

The chain carries TRBV27 and TRBJ2-7; D is perhaps TRBD1 (5 bases). V lost 0 bases to trimming and J lost 3 bases, with 6 bases between them. This CDR3 comprises 13 residues. The germline V gene encodes CDR1 MNHEY and CDR2 SMNVEV (reference sequence). The CDR3 DNA reads TGTGCCAGCAGTTTATCCAGGGACTACGAGCAGTACGTC. Translated, it gives CASSLSRDYEQYV.

In its sample, this clone was seen once. The rearrangement uses TRBV11-2 and TRBJ2-1; 9 nucleotides align to TRBD2. The junction had 9 bases not matched to a gene; V was cut back by 5 bases and J by 4 bases. The CDR3 is 16 amino acids. Per the germline V gene, CDR1 is SGHAT and CDR2 is FQNNGV. In DNA, the CDR3 is TGTGCCAGCAGCCCTGCCGGGACTAGCCTATACAATGAGCAGTTCTTC. Translated, it gives CASSPAGTSLYNEQFF.

CDR3 DNA: TGTGCCAGCAGCCCGGACAGTAACTATGGCTACACCTTC. Its protein product is CASSPDSNYGYTF. The chain combines TRBV7-2 with TRBJ1-2; tentatively, D is TRBD1 (6 bases). Trimming stripped 5 bases from V and 1 base from J, with 8 bases between. CDR3 length: 13 amino acids. Per the germline V gene, CDR1 is SGHTA and CDR2 is FQGNSA.

This chain links TRBV5-1 with TRBJ1-1; 7 bases agree with TRBD1. After removal of 3 bases from V and 3 bases from J, the junction contained 5 bases not matched to a gene. The CDR3 contains 14 residues. Germline V gene data show CDR1 as SGHRS and CDR2 as YFSETQ. The CDR3 here is CASSSFTGDTEAFF. For the CDR3, the DNA is TGCGCCAGCAGCTCCTTTACAGGGGACACTGAAGCTTTCTTT.

V gene TRBV5-1 combines with J gene TRBJ1-3, with 7 nucleotides matching TRBD1. Losses at the gene ends were 0 bases for V and 8 bases for J; bases not matched to a gene: 5. Germline CDR1 and CDR2: SGHRS and YFSETQ. This CDR3 region has 14 residues. The CDR3 is CASSLAQGGDTIYF. The DNA for the CDR3 is TGCGCCAGCAGCTTGGCGCAGGGGGGAGACACCATATATTTT.

The J gene is TRBJ2-2, the V gene TRBV28; maybe TRBD1 (6 bases). This CDR3 comprises 18 residues. Germline V gene lookup returns CDR1 MDHEN and CDR2 SYDVKM. V shed 4 bases and J shed 1 base, with 19 bases lying between them. The CDR3 DNA follows: TGTGCCAGCAGTTATATAGGGGTATGGGACAAGAACACCGGGGAGCTGTTTTTT. Its protein is CASSYIGVWDKNTGELFF.

The rearrangement joins TRBV6-5 to TRBJ2-7; D is unclear. The CDR3 has 13 residues. With 6 bases removed from V and 0 bases from J, the gap between germline ends came to 9 bases. Germline V CDR1 and CDR2: MNHEY, SVGAGI. DNA for the CDR3: TGTGCCAGCAGCAAACAGTTCTCCTACGAGCAGTACTTC. Residues: CASSKQFSYEQYF.

The chain carries TRBV7-9 and TRBJ1-1, with a tentative D call TRBD1 (5 bases). This CDR3 has 11 residues. The V end lost 11 bases, the J end lost 1 base, and 8 bases lay between the germline ends. Germline loops: CDR1 SEHNR, CDR2 FQNEAQ (reference sequence). DNA for the CDR3: TGTGCCGGACAAACGAACACTGAAGCTTTCTTT. Protein: CAGQTNTEAFF.